The rows below give T cell receptor beta chains drawn from one sample of a study of T cell responses to AZD1222 COVID-19 vaccine. Produced via immunoSEQ multiplex PCR; TCRdb's table is partial and in-frame only. The data hold about 56,000 clones, with 88% observed a single time. This sample comprised peripheral blood, obtained on day 0 of AZD1222 vaccination. The receptors originated from an adult in good health. CDR3s include the opening cysteine and the closing phenylalanine or tryptophan. A D gene is named only where the DNA matches it firmly. Rows give clone size only sometimes, using once, few, many, or a class for an expanded clone.

>NA|TRBJ2-6|once|TRBV2
CASRAGVGSGANVLTF
TGTGCCAGCCGGGCAGGGGTGGGCTCTGGGGCCAACGTCCTGACTTTC
>NA|TRBJ2-7|NA|TRBV11-3
CASSLNEGRGIEQYF
TGTGCCAGCAGCTTAAACGAGGGACGGGGCATCGAGCAGTACTTC
>NA|TRBJ1-6|once|TRBV18
CASSPFVADDSPLHF
TGTGCCAGCTCACCATTTGTAGCAGACGATTCACCCCTCCACTTT
>NA|TRBJ2-7|NA|TRBV5-5
CASSLIGRTSYEQYF
TGTGCCAGCAGCTTGATTGGACGGACCTCCTACGAGCAGTACTTC
>NA|TRBJ1-3|NA|TRBV11-2
CASSSRLSGNTIYF
TGTGCCAGCAGCTCCCGGCTCTCTGGAAACACCATATATTTT
>TRBD2|TRBJ2-3|NA|TRBV30
CAYRASGRAVRADTQYF
TGTGCCTACCGGGCTAGCGGGAGGGCCGTACGGGCAGATACGCAGTATTTT
>NA|TRBJ2-7|NA|TRBV5-4
CASSLDSNRYEQYF
TGTGCCAGCAGCTTGGACAGTAACCGCTATGAGCAGTACTTC
>NA|TRBJ2-7|NA|TRBV5-1
CASSFEGGIYEQYF
TGCGCCAGCAGCTTCGAGGGAGGAATATACGAGCAGTACTTC
>NA|TRBJ2-7|NA|TRBV7-6
CASSEGTPVRAYEQYF
TGTGCCAGCAGTGAGGGGACGCCGGTCAGGGCCTACGAGCAGTACTTC
>NA|TRBJ1-6|NA|TRBV9
CASSVGEGGPYNSPLHF
TGTGCCAGCAGCGTAGGTGAGGGTGGGCCCTATAATTCACCCCTCCACTTT
>NA|TRBJ1-2|NA|TRBV29-1
CSVEAQAREEGYTF
TGCAGCGTTGAGGCGCAGGCTCGGGAGGAAGGCTACACCTTC
>TRBD1|TRBJ1-1|NA|TRBV4-3
CASSQGDRGYTEAFF
TGCGCCAGCAGCCAAGGGGACAGGGGGTACACTGAAGCTTTCTTT
>TRBD2|TRBJ2-3|NA|TRBV2
CASSEPTSGRPDTQYF
TGTGCCAGCAGTGAGCCGACTAGCGGGAGGCCAGATACGCAGTATTTT
>NA|TRBJ2-2|NA|TRBV6-2/TRBV6-3
CASSYSRGGVGELFF
TGTGCCAGCAGTTACTCAAGGGGCGGAGTTGGGGAGCTGTTTTTT
>NA|TRBJ1-1|NA|TRBV4-2
CASSQDLHRLNTEAFF
TGTGCCAGCAGCCAAGATCTCCACAGATTGAACACTGAAGCTTTCTTT
>NA|TRBJ1-2|NA|TRBV30
CAWSVTGYGYTF
TGTGCCTGGAGTGTAACGGGCTATGGCTACACCTTC
>NA|TRBJ1-1|NA|TRBV18
CATTRAGVDTEAFF
TGTGCCACAACCAGGGCAGGAGTAGACACTGAAGCTTTCTTT
>NA|TRBJ1-6|NA|TRBV7-8
CASSLNSDINSPLHF
TGTGCCAGCAGCTTGAACAGTGATATTAATTCACCCCTCCACTTT
>NA|TRBJ2-1|NA|TRBV5-1
CASSWAGRTYNEQFF
TGCGCCAGCAGCTGGGCGGGGCGAACCTACAATGAGCAGTTCTTC
>TRBD1|TRBJ2-2|once|TRBV19
CASSIGTGRELFF
TGTGCCAGTAGTATCGGGACAGGGAGGGAGCTGTTTTTT
>TRBD1|TRBJ2-1|NA|TRBV19
CASSIGQERYQEQFF
TGTGCCAGTAGTATCGGACAGGAGCGATATCAGGAGCAGTTCTTC
>NA|TRBJ2-5|NA|TRBV5-1
CASSLEGGWYF
TGCGCCAGCAGCTTGGAAGGCGGTTGGTACTTC
>NA|TRBJ1-5|few|TRBV24-1
CATSDHTGPGQPQHF
TGTGCCACCAGTGACCATACAGGGCCGGGCCAGCCCCAGCATTTT
>NA|TRBJ1-2|NA|TRBV6-1
CASSEAPEETLVDYGYTF
TGTGCCAGCAGTGAAGCCCCAGAAGAAACTCTTGTCGACTATGGCTACACCTTC
>NA|TRBJ1-3|NA|TRBV19
CASSPRTVIKGTIYF
TGTGCCAGTAGTCCCCGGACAGTTATCAAGGGCACCATATATTTT
>NA|TRBJ2-7|NA|TRBV30
CAWSVPSRASGEQYF
TGTGCCTGGAGTGTCCCCTCCAGGGCTTCCGGCGAGCAGTACTTC
>NA|TRBJ1-6|NA|TRBV19
CASSIQGRSSPLHF
TGTGCCAGTAGTATACAGGGGAGAAGTTCACCCCTCCACTTT
>NA|TRBJ2-1|NA|TRBV15
CATSRTDRSSYNEQFF
TGTGCCACCAGCAGAACGGACAGATCCTCCTACAATGAGCAGTTCTTC
>TRBD1|TRBJ1-1|NA|TRBV29-1
CSVVQGWDTEAFF
TGCAGCGTCGTACAGGGGTGGGACACTGAAGCTTTCTTT
>NA|TRBJ1-2|NA|TRBV6-5
CASSYSKDLGYGYTF
TGTGCCAGCAGTTACTCGAAGGACCTTGGCTATGGCTACACCTTC
>NA|TRBJ2-5|NA|TRBV9
CASSVGGRSQETQYF
TGTGCCAGCAGCGTAGGAGGGCGGAGCCAAGAGACCCAGTACTTC
>TRBD1|TRBJ2-1|NA|TRBV30
CAWSEGQRHKFF
TGTGCCTGGAGCGAGGGACAGCGCCACAAGTTCTTC
>TRBD2|TRBJ2-7|NA|TRBV28
CASSLPSFGGGSYEQYF
TGTGCCAGCAGTTTACCCTCATTTGGCGGGGGCTCCTACGAGCAGTACTTC
>TRBD2|TRBJ2-1|NA|TRBV6-5
CASSDPRLAGREQFF
TGTGCCAGCAGCGACCCCCGGCTAGCGGGGCGGGAGCAGTTCTTC